This T cell receptor beta chain was captured in a study of CD8+ T cells in alopecia areata. Lesional scalp punch biopsies and peripheral blood came from alopecia areata patients. Concerning this clone: Antigen unknown.

Sequencing relied on a cDNA template that was reverse transcribed from extracted RNA. TCRdb's copy holds only in-frame clones and misses some; the assay was immunoSEQ multiplex PCR. Seen here are 30,000 to 35,000 clones, roughly 50% observed once, and the top ten hold around 38%. Study-level points and caveats: Mouse data revealed clearer TCR sharing than patient data did, a gap possibly tied to HLA. Relative to normal scalp, lesional scalp, especially alopecia totalis/universalis, showed higher clonality.

The receptor comes from a human donor with alopecia areata. Sequenced: NKG2D-high CD8+ T cells sorted from blood.

The CDR3 here is CAISDPGLAGGQREQYF. DNA for the CDR3: TGTGCCATCAGTGACCCTGGACTAGCGGGGGGGCAACGCGAGCAGTACTTC. The chain employs TRBV10-3 and TRBJ2-7; 15 nucleotides agree with TRBD2. Germline V CDR1 and CDR2: ENHRY, SYGVKD. This CDR3 has 17 amino acids. The V and J ends lost 3 bases and 6 bases, in that order; junction bases with no gene match: 9.